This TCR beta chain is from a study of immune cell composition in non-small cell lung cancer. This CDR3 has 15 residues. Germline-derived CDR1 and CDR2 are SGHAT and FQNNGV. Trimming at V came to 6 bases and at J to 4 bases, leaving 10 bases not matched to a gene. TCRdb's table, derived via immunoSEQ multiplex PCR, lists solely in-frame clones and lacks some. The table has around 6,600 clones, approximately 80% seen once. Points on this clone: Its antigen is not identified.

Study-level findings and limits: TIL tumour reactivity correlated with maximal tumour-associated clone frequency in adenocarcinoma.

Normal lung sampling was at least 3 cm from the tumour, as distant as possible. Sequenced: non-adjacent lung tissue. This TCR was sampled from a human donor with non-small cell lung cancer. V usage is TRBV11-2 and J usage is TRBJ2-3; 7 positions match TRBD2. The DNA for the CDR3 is TGTGCCAGCAGTCGGACTAGGTTCTACGCAGATACGCAGTATTTT. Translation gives CASSRTRFYADTQYF.